These T cell receptor beta chains were read from a single sample in a study of shared clonotypes between healthy human individuals. The assay was immunoSEQ multiplex PCR, and TCRdb's table has in-frame clones only and misses some. The sample carries fewer than 850,000 clones, about 92% recorded once. Material: memory CD8+ T cells from PBMCs. The receptor source for this set is a man aged 18 to 30 in good health. Some clones in this sample may be carry-over from other donors' samples. The CDR3 runs from the conserved cysteine through the conserved F or W. The D gene is left open where the match is weak. Clone size, where shown, is once, few, many, or a class for clones that have expanded.

d_gene: .; abundance: .; j_gene: TRBJ2-7; v_gene: TRBV27; CDR3aa: CASSLSGSYEQYF; CDR3nt: TGTGCCAGCAGTTTATCGGGTTCCTACGAGCAGTACTTC
d_gene: .; abundance: .; j_gene: TRBJ2-1; v_gene: TRBV7-2; CDR3aa: CASSPGPHFYNEQFF; CDR3nt: TGTGCCAGCAGCCCTGGACCGCACTTCTACAATGAGCAGTTCTTC
d_gene: TRBD1; abundance: .; j_gene: TRBJ1-5; v_gene: TRBV28; CDR3aa: CASSSDRGGVQPQHF; CDR3nt: TGTGCCAGCAGTTCAGACAGGGGAGGTGTTCAGCCCCAGCATTTT
d_gene: TRBD1; abundance: .; j_gene: TRBJ2-7; v_gene: TRBV11-2; CDR3aa: CASRPPGQGAGEQYF; CDR3nt: TGTGCCAGCAGACCACCGGGCCAGGGGGCGGGCGAGCAGTACTTC
d_gene: TRBD1; abundance: .; j_gene: TRBJ1-2; v_gene: TRBV11-2; CDR3aa: CASSLVVRVTGLTNYGYTF; CDR3nt: TGTGCCAGCAGCTTAGTCGTCCGGGTGACAGGGCTAACGAACTATGGCTACACCTTC
d_gene: TRBD1; abundance: many; j_gene: TRBJ2-7; v_gene: TRBV5-1; CDR3aa: CASSLVARQGGVYEQYF; CDR3nt: TGCGCCAGCAGCTTGGTAGCGAGACAGGGTGGCGTCTACGAGCAGTACTTC
d_gene: .; abundance: .; j_gene: TRBJ2-4; v_gene: TRBV27; CDR3aa: CASSLSGPPAKNIQYF; CDR3nt: TGTGCCAGCAGTTTATCAGGGCCCCCGGCCAAAAACATTCAGTACTTC
d_gene: TRBD1; abundance: .; j_gene: TRBJ2-5; v_gene: TRBV28; CDR3aa: CASSFRRGPSYF; CDR3nt: TGTGCCAGCAGTTTCCGCAGGGGGCCATCGTACTTC
d_gene: .; abundance: .; j_gene: TRBJ1-3; v_gene: TRBV9; CDR3aa: CASSGGRESGNTIYF; CDR3nt: TGTGCCAGCAGTGGGGGGAGGGAGTCTGGAAACACCATATATTTT
d_gene: .; abundance: .; j_gene: TRBJ1-4; v_gene: TRBV15; CDR3aa: CATSGDRTTNEKLFF; CDR3nt: TGTGCCACCAGCGGCGACAGGACAACTAATGAAAAACTGTTTTTT
d_gene: .; abundance: .; j_gene: TRBJ2-7; v_gene: TRBV5-6; CDR3aa: CASSLVTSSYEQYF; CDR3nt: TGTGCCAGCAGCTTGGTTACGAGCTCCTACGAGCAGTACTTC
d_gene: .; abundance: .; j_gene: TRBJ2-7; v_gene: TRBV15; CDR3aa: CATSRDSEDEQYF; CDR3nt: TGTGCCACCAGCAGAGATTCTGAGGACGAGCAGTACTTC
d_gene: .; abundance: .; j_gene: TRBJ2-7; v_gene: TRBV6-5; CDR3aa: CASSTRDSPYEQYF; CDR3nt: TGTGCCAGCAGTACCCGGGACTCTCCCTACGAGCAGTACTTC
d_gene: .; abundance: few; j_gene: TRBJ1-2; v_gene: TRBV5-6; CDR3aa: CASSFGGSGYTF; CDR3nt: TGTGCCAGCAGCTTTGGGGGATCTGGCTACACCTTC
d_gene: .; abundance: .; j_gene: TRBJ2-5; v_gene: TRBV4-3; CDR3aa: CASSQDSGPQYF; CDR3nt: TGCGCCAGCAGCCAAGATTCCGGGCCCCAGTACTTC
d_gene: .; abundance: .; j_gene: TRBJ1-1; v_gene: TRBV5-1; CDR3aa: CASSLAVLGPNTEAFF; CDR3nt: TGCGCCAGCAGCTTGGCGGTTCTGGGCCCGAACACTGAAGCTTTCTTT
d_gene: .; abundance: few; j_gene: TRBJ2-7; v_gene: TRBV28; CDR3aa: CASSLDRAEQYF; CDR3nt: TGTGCCAGCAGTTTGGACAGAGCGGAGCAGTACTTC
d_gene: TRBD2; abundance: .; j_gene: TRBJ2-1; v_gene: TRBV7-9; CDR3aa: CASSLGTSGPLSKIREQFF; CDR3nt: TGTGCCAGCAGCTTAGGGACTAGCGGCCCCTTGAGCAAAATTCGGGAGCAGTTCTTC
d_gene: TRBD1; abundance: .; j_gene: TRBJ1-5; v_gene: TRBV7-9; CDR3aa: CASSSDRGQPQHF; CDR3nt: TGTGCCAGCAGCTCGGACAGGGGACAGCCCCAGCATTTT
d_gene: .; abundance: .; j_gene: TRBJ1-1; v_gene: TRBV4-3; CDR3aa: CASSQDLPGALNTEAFF; CDR3nt: TGCGCCAGCAGCCAAGATCTACCAGGGGCCCTGAACACTGAAGCTTTCTTT
d_gene: .; abundance: .; j_gene: TRBJ2-3; v_gene: TRBV18; CDR3aa: CASSPGRTDTQYF; CDR3nt: TGTGCCAGCTCACCGGGACGGACAGATACGCAGTATTTT
d_gene: .; abundance: once; j_gene: TRBJ2-5; v_gene: TRBV27; CDR3aa: CASPSRGEVGETQYF; CDR3nt: TGTGCCAGTCCCTCGAGGGGCGAGGTTGGAGAGACCCAGTACTTC
d_gene: .; abundance: .; j_gene: TRBJ1-1; v_gene: TRBV11-2; CDR3aa: CASLQELGMGTEAFF; CDR3nt: TGTGCCAGTCTGCAAGAACTAGGGATGGGCACTGAAGCTTTCTTT
d_gene: .; abundance: .; j_gene: TRBJ1-2; v_gene: TRBV4-1; CDR3aa: CASSQAGVGYTF; CDR3nt: TGCGCCAGCAGCCAAGCAGGGGTCGGCTACACCTTC
d_gene: TRBD2; abundance: .; j_gene: TRBJ2-3; v_gene: TRBV9; CDR3aa: CASTSGKPDTQYF; CDR3nt: TGTGCCAGCACCAGCGGGAAGCCGGATACGCAGTATTTT
d_gene: .; abundance: .; j_gene: TRBJ2-5; v_gene: TRBV13; CDR3aa: CASSPLGGQETQYF; CDR3nt: TGTGCCAGCAGCCCCCTGGGGGGACAAGAGACCCAGTACTTC
d_gene: TRBD1; abundance: .; j_gene: TRBJ2-7; v_gene: TRBV7-9; CDR3aa: CASSLWLGQLYEQYF; CDR3nt: TGTGCCAGCAGCTTATGGTTGGGACAGCTTTACGAGCAGTACTTC
d_gene: TRBD1; abundance: .; j_gene: TRBJ2-7; v_gene: TRBV6-1; CDR3aa: CASSTRGQGAREQYF; CDR3nt: TGTGCCAGCAGCACACGGGGACAGGGGGCAAGAGAGCAGTACTTC
d_gene: TRBD1; abundance: .; j_gene: TRBJ1-1; v_gene: TRBV19; CDR3aa: CASSPMGQGAFF; CDR3nt: TGTGCCAGTAGTCCTATGGGACAGGGGGCTTTCTTT
d_gene: .; abundance: .; j_gene: TRBJ1-5; v_gene: TRBV5-1; CDR3aa: CASSLGGGQPQHF; CDR3nt: TGCGCCAGCAGCTTGGGGGGAGGTCAGCCCCAGCATTTT
d_gene: .; abundance: .; j_gene: TRBJ2-5; v_gene: TRBV5-1; CDR3aa: CARGGLFRETQYF; CDR3nt: TGCGCCAGGGGAGGCCTGTTTCGGGAGACCCAGTACTTC
d_gene: TRBD1; abundance: .; j_gene: TRBJ2-3; v_gene: TRBV2; CDR3aa: CASRKGTGSTDTQYF; CDR3nt: TGTGCCAGCAGAAAAGGGACAGGAAGCACAGATACGCAGTATTTT
d_gene: .; abundance: once; j_gene: TRBJ1-1; v_gene: TRBV19; CDR3aa: CASSIGSEAFF; CDR3nt: TGTGCCAGTAGTATCGGCTCTGAAGCTTTCTTT
d_gene: .; abundance: .; j_gene: TRBJ2-7; v_gene: TRBV2; CDR3aa: CASHPPGQGGYEQYF; CDR3nt: TGTGCCAGCCACCCCCCGGGGCAGGGGGGGTACGAGCAGTACTTC
d_gene: TRBD1; abundance: .; j_gene: TRBJ1-2; v_gene: TRBV29-1; CDR3aa: CSAMTGGYNGYTF; CDR3nt: TGCAGCGCCATGACAGGGGGCTACAATGGCTACACCTTC
d_gene: .; abundance: .; j_gene: TRBJ2-1; v_gene: TRBV7-9; CDR3aa: CASSGLRVGNDNEQFF; CDR3nt: TGTGCCAGCAGCGGCCTGCGGGTGGGGAACGACAATGAGCAGTTCTTC
d_gene: .; abundance: .; j_gene: TRBJ2-1; v_gene: TRBV9; CDR3aa: CASSPTSGYNEQFF; CDR3nt: TGTGCCAGCAGCCCAACCTCAGGGTACAATGAGCAGTTCTTC
d_gene: .; abundance: .; j_gene: TRBJ2-7; v_gene: TRBV19; CDR3aa: CASSISGENSYEQYF; CDR3nt: TGTGCCAGTAGTATCAGTGGAGAGAACTCCTACGAGCAGTACTTC
d_gene: TRBD1; abundance: .; j_gene: TRBJ2-4; v_gene: TRBV7-9; CDR3aa: CASSSSSRGQGAGKNIQYF; CDR3nt: TGTGCCAGCAGCTCCTCTTCCCGGGGACAGGGAGCTGGTAAAAACATTCAGTACTTC
d_gene: .; abundance: .; j_gene: TRBJ1-1; v_gene: TRBV28; CDR3aa: CASSRSVGNTEAFF; CDR3nt: TGTGCCAGCAGCCGATCCGTTGGGAACACTGAAGCTTTCTTT
d_gene: .; abundance: .; j_gene: TRBJ2-7; v_gene: TRBV7-8; CDR3aa: CASSTRGGGTGEQYF; CDR3nt: TGTGCCAGCAGCACAAGAGGGGGGGGAACGGGCGAGCAGTACTTC
d_gene: TRBD1; abundance: .; j_gene: TRBJ1-1; v_gene: TRBV28; CDR3aa: CASSQHDRGHLAEAFF; CDR3nt: TGTGCCAGCAGCCAGCATGACAGGGGTCATCTAGCTGAAGCTTTCTTT
d_gene: .; abundance: few; j_gene: TRBJ2-1; v_gene: TRBV6-5; CDR3aa: CASSLLGANEQFF; CDR3nt: TGTGCCAGCAGCCTGCTCGGAGCCAATGAGCAGTTCTTC
d_gene: TRBD1; abundance: .; j_gene: TRBJ1-5; v_gene: TRBV27; CDR3aa: CASSFGQGMVPQHF; CDR3nt: TGTGCCAGCAGTTTCGGACAGGGGATGGTCCCCCAGCATTTT
d_gene: .; abundance: .; j_gene: TRBJ1-5; v_gene: TRBV28; CDR3aa: CASGTGAYNQPQHF; CDR3nt: TGTGCCAGCGGGACCGGGGCGTACAATCAGCCCCAGCATTTT
d_gene: .; abundance: .; j_gene: TRBJ2-5; v_gene: TRBV5-6; CDR3aa: CASSLGTEETQYF; CDR3nt: TGTGCCAGCAGCTTGGGTACGGAAGAGACCCAGTACTTC
d_gene: .; abundance: .; j_gene: TRBJ1-1; v_gene: TRBV6-1; CDR3aa: CASTMGRSTEAFF; CDR3nt: TGTGCCAGCACGATGGGACGGAGCACTGAAGCTTTCTTT
d_gene: TRBD1; abundance: .; j_gene: TRBJ1-1; v_gene: TRBV27; CDR3aa: CASSPWTGVNTEAFF; CDR3nt: TGTGCCAGCAGTCCTTGGACAGGGGTGAACACTGAAGCTTTCTTT
d_gene: TRBD1; abundance: .; j_gene: TRBJ1-5; v_gene: TRBV28; CDR3aa: CASSDRGNQPQHF; CDR3nt: TGTGCCAGCAGCGACAGGGGCAATCAGCCCCAGCATTTT
d_gene: TRBD2; abundance: .; j_gene: TRBJ2-1; v_gene: TRBV9; CDR3aa: CASSTADGRYEQFF; CDR3nt: TGTGCCAGCAGCACTGCGGACGGGAGGTATGAGCAGTTCTTC
d_gene: .; abundance: .; j_gene: TRBJ1-3; v_gene: TRBV19; CDR3aa: CASSLIAGAGNTIYF; CDR3nt: TGTGCCAGTAGTCTCATCGCCGGGGCTGGAAACACCATATATTTT
d_gene: .; abundance: .; j_gene: TRBJ2-5; v_gene: TRBV28; CDR3aa: CASNSPVVDQETQYF; CDR3nt: TGTGCCAGCAATTCTCCGGTGGTGGACCAAGAGACCCAGTACTTC
d_gene: .; abundance: .; j_gene: TRBJ1-3; v_gene: TRBV5-1; CDR3aa: CASSFDQFSGNTIYF; CDR3nt: TGCGCCAGCAGCTTCGATCAGTTCTCTGGAAACACCATATATTTT
d_gene: TRBD1; abundance: .; j_gene: TRBJ2-2; v_gene: TRBV4-3; CDR3aa: CASSRTGTGPGELFF; CDR3nt: TGCGCCAGCAGCCGGACCGGGACAGGGCCCGGGGAGCTGTTTTTT
d_gene: .; abundance: .; j_gene: TRBJ2-7; v_gene: TRBV12-1; CDR3aa: CASSLAGTYEQYF; CDR3nt: TGTGCCAGCAGCTTGGCGGGTACCTACGAGCAGTACTTC